The 27 T cell receptor beta chains below come from one sample, sequenced in a study of long-term antiretroviral therapy in people with HIV. Running of the v3.0 immunoSEQ assay took place at survey level. Clones were sequenced by immunoSEQ multiplex PCR, and TCRdb holds only the in-frame ones, with some missing. The data hold tens of thousands of clones, with roughly 80% observed a single time. The material was unsorted PBMCs, obtained 0.3 years after starting antiretroviral therapy. The receptors here all came from a young man with HIV.

CDR3 protein: CASSSGTGGNYEQYF. As DNA, the CDR3 is TGTGCCAGCAGTTCCGGGACAGGAGGCAACTACGAGCAGTACTTC. The chain carries TRBV27 and TRBJ2-7, with TRBD1 matching 8 bases. Per germline, CDR1 MNHEY and CDR2 SMNVEV (reference sequence). J gave up 3 bases and V 4 bases, and 8 bases lay outside the gene matches. This CDR3 is 15 amino acids long.

The chain joins TRBV30 to TRBJ1-3; D is unclear. The V end lost 2 bases, the J end lost 2 bases, and 7 bases lay between the germline ends. Germline lookup yields CDR1 GTSNPN and CDR2 SVGIG (reference sequence). This CDR3 is 13 amino acids long. The CDR3 loop reads CAWSTDAGNTIYF. The CDR3 region has the DNA TGTGCCTGGAGTACCGATGCTGGAAACACCATATATTTT.

This chain uses TRBV6-6 with TRBJ2-7; D gene uncertain. Germline CDR1 is MNHNY and CDR2 is SVGAGI (reference sequence). V was pared by 2 bases and J by 2 bases, with 7 bases between. The CDR3 extends over 13 amino acids. For the CDR3, the DNA is TGTGCCAGCAGTTACGGTCTGACCTACGAGCAGTACTTC. Translated: CASSYGLTYEQYF.

The V and J genes are TRBV9 and TRBJ1-5; D not certain. Looked up from germline, CDR1 is SGDLS and CDR2 is YYNGEE. This CDR3 is 15 amino acids long. The germline V and J ends were trimmed by 3 bases and 4 bases, with 14 bases remaining between them. CDR3 in amino acids: CASSAQAVPNQPQHF. In DNA, the CDR3 is TGTGCCAGCAGCGCCCAGGCAGTACCAAATCAGCCCCAGCATTTT.

The chain employs TRBV6-6 and TRBJ2-3; weak D call: TRBD2 (5 bases). CDR1 is MNHNY and CDR2 is SVGAGI in the germline V gene (reference sequence). V was shortened by 8 bases and J by 4 bases, with 19 bases between the two germline ends. The CDR3 totals 15 residues. The CDR3 loop is CASYFSEASSDTQYF. DNA of the CDR3: TGTGCCAGCTATTTCTCGGAGGCTAGCTCAGATACGCAGTATTTT.

About this clone itself: The sample holds other DNA sequences that translate to the same CDR3. This chain links TRBV4-2 with TRBJ2-7; maybe TRBD1 (5 bases). Trimming removed 2 bases from V and 3 bases from J, with 8 bases in between. Germline CDR1 reads LGHNA; CDR2 reads YNFKEQ. The CDR3 loop spans 13 amino acids. CDR3 DNA sequence: TGTGCCAGCAGCCAATTCAGGGACTACGAGCAGTACTTC. Translating gives CASSQFRDYEQYF.

This chain uses TRBV14 with TRBJ1-4; D unresolved. The V gene's germline CDR1 is SGHDN and CDR2 FVKESK. The length of the CDR3 is 15 residues. V was trimmed by 1 base and J by 8 bases, leaving 14 bases between them. The CDR3 region is CASSQVGRRREKLFF. CDR3 nucleotides: TGTGCCAGCAGCCAAGTCGGACGAAGACGCGAAAAACTGTTTTTT.

This clone occurred once. The genes are TRBV30 and TRBJ2-7; the D gene is possibly TRBD1 (6 bases). The germline CDR1 and CDR2 sequences are GTSNPN and SVGIG (reference sequence). The length of the CDR3 is 18 residues. V gave up 1 base and J gave up 5 bases, with 27 bases separating them. CDR3: CAWSDLRRFTGLPHEQYF. The CDR3 region has the DNA TGTGCCTGGAGTGACCTGCGCCGATTTACAGGGCTCCCCCACGAGCAGTACTTC.

The rearrangement uses TRBV7-2 and TRBJ2-1; 10 bases agree with TRBD2. Germline CDR1 is SGHTA and CDR2 is FQGNSA. Trimming took 6 bases from V and 3 from J; bases not matched to a gene: 8. CDR3 length equals 16 residues. The CDR3 protein is CASSPLAGVFYNEQFF. The DNA of the CDR3 is TGTGCCAGCAGTCCGCTAGCGGGAGTTTTCTACAATGAGCAGTTCTTC.

This chain joins TRBV6-1 and TRBJ2-7; TRBD2 matches at 13 bases. CDR1 MNHNS and CDR2 SASEGT come from the germline V gene. J was trimmed by 3 bases and V by 4 bases; bases with no gene match: 0. CDR3 length equals 14 residues. CDR3 DNA: TGTGCCAGCAGTGGGACTAGCGGGAGCTACGAGCAGTACTTC. Residues: CASSGTSGSYEQYF.

The J gene is TRBJ1-2, the V gene TRBV5-1; 8 bases are shared with TRBD1. This CDR3 is built from 16 residues. Per the germline V gene, CDR1 is SGHRS and CDR2 is YFSETQ. V gave up 0 bases and J gave up 5 bases; unmatched junction bases: 9. The CDR3 sequence is CASSLGGPGQAYGYTF. CDR3 DNA: TGCGCCAGCAGCTTGGGCGGACCGGGACAGGCATATGGCTACACCTTC.

This chain uses TRBV27 with TRBJ1-5; D may be TRBD1 (6 bases). The length of the CDR3 is 15 residues. Germline V gives CDR1 MNHEY, CDR2 SMNVEV (reference sequence). Trimming took 7 bases from V and 1 from J, leaving 14 bases between them. The CDR3 loop is CASIMRGDSNQPQHF. In DNA form, the CDR3 reads TGTGCCAGCATTATGAGGGGGGACAGCAATCAGCCCCAGCATTTT.

Regarding this clone: Compared with germline, one end of the junction differs, possibly owing to a read error. The V gene is TRBV11-3, the J gene TRBJ1-5, with TRBD1 matching 7 bases. Germline V gene sequence: CDR1 SGHNT, CDR2 YENEEA. The CDR3 contains 16 residues. The CDR3 region is CASSLDLDRADQPQHF. The CDR3 coding sequence is TGTGCCAGCAGCCTAGATCTAGACAGGGCGGATCAGCCCCAGCATTTT.

This rearrangement joins TRBV27 to TRBJ2-7; 8 bases agree with TRBD2. The CDR3 is 17 residues long. Trimming took 2 bases from V and 0 from J; bases not matched to a gene: 9. In germline, CDR1 is MNHEY, CDR2 SMNVEV (reference sequence). CDR3 bases: TGTGCCAGCAGTTTAAGGAGACTAGCGAGGAGCTCCTACGAGCAGTACTTC. This sequence encodes CASSLRRLARSSYEQYF.

The chain employs TRBV27 and TRBJ1-2; D call uncertain. The V end lost 3 bases, the J end lost 7 bases, and 12 bases lay between the germline ends. The germline CDR1 and CDR2 sequences are MNHEY and SMNVEV (reference sequence). The CDR3 runs to 13 residues. The DNA of the CDR3 is TGTGCCAGCAGTTTTTCACCTGGATTTGGCTACACCTTC. Its protein is CASSFSPGFGYTF.

This clone was detected a few times. The chain links TRBV7-9 to TRBJ2-2; TRBD1 agrees at 8 bases. The V segment lost 10 bases and the J segment 3 bases; nucleotides outside the gene matches: 10. CDR1 and CDR2 from the germline V gene are SEHNR and FQNEAQ (reference sequence). This CDR3 has 15 residues. Written as DNA, the CDR3 is TGTGCCAACGACGCCAGGGGGCGCGACACCGGGGAGCTGTTTTTT. Protein sequence: CANDARGRDTGELFF.

V usage is TRBV6-5 and J usage is TRBJ2-7, with TRBD2 matching over 8 bases. After removal of 0 bases from V and 3 bases from J, the junction contained 4 bases not matched to a gene. Germline CDR1 and CDR2: MNHEY and SVGAGI. This CDR3 is 15 amino acids long. CDR3 nucleotide sequence: TGTGCCAGCAGTTACTCGCCGGGACTAGTCTACGAGCAGTACTTC. This codes for CASSYSPGLVYEQYF.

V is TRBV5-1 and J is TRBJ1-4; D ambiguous. This CDR3 region has 14 residues. Trimming removed 2 bases at V and 4 bases at J, with 9 bases between. The germline V gene has CDR1 SGHRS and CDR2 YFSETQ. CDR3 nucleotide sequence: TGCGCCAGCAGCTTTAACAGCATTAATGAAAAACTGTTTTTT. Translation: CASSFNSINEKLFF.

The V and J genes are TRBV5-4 and TRBJ2-7, with 10 nucleotides matching TRBD1. The germline gives CDR1 SGHNT, CDR2 YYREEE (reference sequence). The CDR3 loop spans 18 amino acids. The V segment lost 5 bases and the J segment 4 bases; nucleotides outside the gene matches: 18. The CDR3 is CASSYPRMGDRGEYEQYF. The CDR3 DNA sequence: TGTGCCAGCAGTTATCCTAGAATGGGGGACAGGGGAGAATACGAGCAGTACTTC.

V and J are TRBV4-2 and TRBJ2-1, with D unresolved. The CDR3 runs to 14 residues. Trimming cost V 0 bases and J 3 bases, with 6 bases left between them. Germline CDR1 is LGHNA and CDR2 is YNFKEQ. CDR3 coding DNA: TGTGCCAGCAGCCAAGAAGCAGTCTACAATGAGCAGTTCTTC. Translation: CASSQEAVYNEQFF.

V usage is TRBV28 and J usage is TRBJ1-1; D unclear. Trimming left V 3 bases short and J 1 base short, with 9 bases between. Germline CDR1 is MDHEN and CDR2 is SYDVKM. The CDR3 runs 14 residues. In DNA, the CDR3 is TGTGCCAGCAGTTTGATAGGGCCGAACACTGAAGCTTTCTTT. This codes for CASSLIGPNTEAFF.

The genes are TRBV9 and TRBJ2-1; 9 bases are a match to TRBD1. CDR3 length: 14 amino acids. CDR1 and CDR2 (germline): SGDLS, YYNGEE. Trimming took 0 bases from V and 6 from J; bases not matched to a gene: 1. The CDR3 loop is CASSVGDRVNEQFF. For the CDR3, the DNA is TGTGCCAGCAGCGTAGGGGACAGGGTCAATGAGCAGTTCTTC.

The chain employs TRBV11-2 and TRBJ2-7; no clear D. The CDR3 covers 12 residues. Trimming took off 5 bases at V and 3 bases at J, with 8 bases between the two ends. Germline V gives CDR1 SGHAT, CDR2 FQNNGV. The CDR3 loop is CASSEEIYEQYF. The CDR3 coding sequence is TGTGCCAGCAGCGAAGAGATCTACGAGCAGTACTTC.

This chain uses TRBV2 with TRBJ1-2, with 10 bases aligning to TRBD1. V was pared by 6 bases and J by 8 bases, with 6 bases of the junction left unmatched. The germline gives CDR1 SNHLY, CDR2 FYNNEI. The CDR3 loop spans 13 amino acids. CDR3 sequence (DNA): TGTGCCAGCAGCAGGACAGGGGGAAGGGGCTACACCTTC. Its translation is CASSRTGGRGYTF.

The rearrangement uses TRBV7-8 and TRBJ2-1; 8 positions agree with TRBD2. Per the germline V gene, CDR1 is SGHVS and CDR2 is FQNEAQ. The CDR3 loop spans 17 amino acids. V lost 1 base to trimming and J lost 6 bases; unmatched junction nucleotides: 11. CDR3 in amino acids: CASSLVHAGGMRNEQFF. The CDR3 DNA is TGTGCCAGCAGCTTAGTTCATGCGGGAGGAATGCGCAATGAGCAGTTCTTC. The complete variable domain, with remaining parts taken from reference TRBV7-8 and TRBJ2-1, reads GAGVSQSPRYKVAKRGQDVALRCDPISGHVSLFWYQQALGQGPEFLTYFQNEAQLDKSGLPSDRFFAERPEGSVSTLKIQRTQQEDSAVYLCASSLVHAGGMRNEQFFGPGTRLTVL.

This clone was seen more than once but under ten times. The chain joins TRBV4-1 to TRBJ2-7; 7 positions match TRBD1. With 3 bases clipped from V and 2 bases from J, the junction kept 4 bases outside the gene matches. Germline V CDR1 and CDR2: MGHRA, YSYEKL. The CDR3 is 14 amino acids. The CDR3 DNA follows: TGCGCCAGCAGCCACGGGACAGCAACCTACGAGCAGTACTTC. This encodes CASSHGTATYEQYF.

By share, this clone ranks as medium-sized (0.01 to 0.1%). The chain joins TRBV7-9 to TRBJ1-4; D unresolved. The V gene lost 6 bases and the J gene lost 0 bases, with 8 bases spanning the gap. The germline gives CDR1 SEHNR, CDR2 FQNEAQ (reference sequence). This CDR3 contains 14 residues. CDR3: CASSRQTTNEKLFF. The DNA of the CDR3 is TGTGCCAGCAGTCGCCAGACAACTAATGAAAAACTGTTTTTT.